Listed below are T cell receptor beta chains from one sample, sequenced in a study of Ad26.COV2.S vaccination and SARS-CoV-2 variants. Sequencing was performed with immunoSEQ multiplex PCR; in TCRdb, only in-frame clones are kept and a portion is missing. The table has 410,000 or so clones, around 92% seen once. Sequenced material: peripheral blood, taken in a trial of Ad26.COV2.S vaccine versus placebo. Receptor source: a person between 18 and 59 years old who received the Ad26.COV2.S COVID-19 vaccine or a placebo. Each CDR3 is given with its conserved first and last residue. A D gene is named only where the DNA matches it firmly. Rows may omit the clone size; those that give it use once, few, many or a size class.

.	.	TRBV15	TRBJ1-5	CATSRETGVQPQHF	TGTGCCACCAGCAGAGAAACGGGGGTGCAGCCCCAGCATTTT
.	.	TRBV10-1	TRBJ1-6	CASSEFPTLSPLHF	TGCGCCAGCAGTGAGTTTCCTACCCTTTCACCCCTCCACTTT
.	.	TRBV18	TRBJ1-1	CASSPRQDREAFF	TGTGCCAGCTCACCCCGACAGGACCGGGAAGCTTTCTTT
.	.	TRBV6-2/TRBV6-3	TRBJ1-5	CASSYAGTQGNQPQHF	TGTGCCAGCAGTTACGCCGGGACACAGGGCAATCAGCCCCAGCATTTT
.	.	TRBV5-4	TRBJ2-3	CASSPWGADTQYF	TGTGCCAGCAGCCCATGGGGGGCAGATACGCAGTATTTT
.	.	TRBV6-5	TRBJ1-1	CASSSPFGGTEAFF	TGTGCCAGCAGTTCCCCGTTTGGGGGGACTGAAGCTTTCTTT
.	.	TRBV6-1	TRBJ1-2	CASSEVPQSSFYGYTF	TGTGCCAGCAGTGAAGTGCCTCAGTCTAGTTTCTATGGCTACACCTTC
.	TRBD1	TRBV29-1	TRBJ1-5	CSVSTGGQPQHF	TGCAGCGTGTCGACAGGGGGTCAGCCCCAGCATTTT
.	TRBD2	TRBV10-2	TRBJ2-7	CASSRVRTGLAGGPDEQYF	TGCGCCAGCAGCAGGGTGCGGACAGGCCTAGCGGGGGGGCCCGACGAGCAGTACTTC
.	TRBD1	TRBV7-6	TRBJ2-7	CASSLLGQGFNEQYF	TGTGCCAGCAGCTTATTAGGACAGGGGTTCAACGAGCAGTACTTC
.	TRBD1	TRBV7-2	TRBJ1-5	CASSLKGANQPQHF	TGTGCCAGCAGCTTGAAGGGGGCCAATCAGCCCCAGCATTTT
.	TRBD1	TRBV4-3	TRBJ1-1	CASSGQLGQGEKAFF	TGCGCCAGCAGCGGACAGCTCGGACAGGGAGAGAAAGCTTTCTTT
.	.	TRBV30	TRBJ1-2	CAWSGGPYGYTF	TGTGCCTGGAGTGGGGGTCCGTATGGCTACACCTTC
.	.	TRBV9	TRBJ1-6	CASSPGGSYNSPLHF	TGTGCCAGCAGTCCCGGCGGCTCCTATAATTCACCCCTCCACTTT
.	.	TRBV7-9	TRBJ1-3	CASSLSGNTIYF	TGTGCCAGCAGCTTAAGTGGAAACACCATATATTTT
.	TRBD1	TRBV27	TRBJ2-6	CASSLLQGAGANVLTF	TGTGCCAGCAGTTTACTACAGGGGGCTGGGGCCAACGTCCTGACTTTC
.	.	TRBV7-9	TRBJ2-6	CASSSGGRAFSGANVLTF	TGTGCCAGCAGCTCCGGGGGCAGGGCGTTTTCCGGGGCCAACGTCCTGACTTTC
.	TRBD2	TRBV5-1	TRBJ2-3	CASSMRGAFTDTQYF	TGCGCCAGCAGCATGCGGGGGGCTTTCACAGATACGCAGTATTTT
.	.	TRBV15	TRBJ2-1	CATSINLIGLQDEQFF	TGTGCCACCAGCATAAACCTCATAGGCCTTCAGGATGAGCAGTTCTTC
.	.	TRBV19	TRBJ2-3	CASRAGASTDTQYF	TGTGCCAGTAGGGCGGGGGCCAGCACAGATACGCAGTATTTT
once	.	TRBV23-1	TRBJ1-5	CASSSVTANQPQHF	TGCGCCAGCAGTTCAGTGACAGCTAATCAGCCCCAGCATTTT
.	TRBD1	TRBV6-5	TRBJ2-7	CASTSFRGSYEQYF	TGTGCCAGCACCTCCTTCAGGGGGTCGTACGAGCAGTACTTC